This record concerns one T cell receptor (beta chain) sequence. The record originates from a study of shared clonotypes between healthy human individuals. Each subset's genomic DNA was shared equally among a number of immunoSEQ plates. Sequencing used immunoSEQ multiplex PCR; TCRdb keeps in-frame clones, though not all of them. Among some 2.4 million clones, over 85% were seen once, and the ten largest hold approximately 0.36%. Germline assignment: CDR1 SGHTA and CDR2 FQGTGA. Trimming left V 2 bases short and J 5 bases short, with 15 bases between. The length of the CDR3 is 15 residues. Sequencing was performed on naive CD4+ T cells from PBMCs. Noted subset: CD45RA+ positively selected. The chain has TRBV7-3 and TRBJ2-5; D may be TRBD2 (5 bases). The sequence came from a young man in good health. Some clones in this sample may be carry-over from other donors' samples. The CDR3, as DNA: TGTGCCAGCAGCTTACTCGGAGCGCGAGGGGAGACCCAGTACTTC. Protein sequence: CASSLLGARGETQYF.